The entry below describes one T cell receptor (beta chain). Its antigen is not yet known. Base quality data are lacking; no much larger clone is found one base away. This specimen comes from a study of cytomegalovirus exposure and HLA in healthy donors (dated by TCRdb to about 2017). Notes on the research overall: According to a later analysis, the roughly 120 validation repertoires were produced on the same platform as the 666 repertoires of the first cohort. Along with the roughly 670-subject first cohort, a separate validation cohort of more than 90 different subjects was used. The study combined high-throughput TCR immunosequencing, statistical association of individual TCRs with disease status, and machine learning to predict cytomegalovirus infection status. The study aimed to test whether signatures of past pathogen exposure could be identified by cataloging public T cell receptors. What the research found in general, with its limitations: While some public TCRs were present in many individuals, most TCR sequences turned up only very rarely across donors. Cytomegalovirus status was reported to be diagnosed by the classifier with high specificity and sensitivity in both the original and validation cohorts. All 130 or so repertoires were used to score co-occurrence in the validation cohort in a later analysis, because that analysis had no HLA typing for the cohort. The study gave a list of more than 150 TCR beta chains associated with cytomegalovirus. Subsequent analysis determined that TCRs grouped into clusters in the first cohort also showed a tendency toward co-occurrence across the approximately 120 validation repertoires, and about 93% of cluster scores exceeded 0. According to the authors, the approach could potentially be generalized to other disease states and immunological phenotypes. In vitro tests confirmed that a few of the cytomegalovirus-associated TCR beta chains recognize cytomegalovirus antigens.

The donors were included in the validation cohort of 120 subjects, a group kept apart from the roughly 700-subject first cohort. Library method: the immunoSEQ multiplex PCR assay. From the authors' description of their analysis: A statistical classification framework was developed to diagnose cytomegalovirus status using the catalog of TCR beta chain sequences. TCRdb provides this immuneACCESS table in a form limited to in-frame rearrangements. Some clones are lacking; in checked studies, under half of them reflect an unresolved V gene, and why the rest are absent is not known. V, J and clone size were drawn from that table, and D and trimming were deduced from the DNA. The sample table contains 200,000 to 250,000 clones; only one count was recorded for approximately 87% of them. The ten largest clones add up to about 6% of the sample. Sample: PBMCs. The sequence derives from a woman under 30 in good health and CMV-seronegative.

The bases are TGCGCCAGCAGTGATAGCGGGGGGCCCTCCTCCTACGAGCAGTACTTC. It codes for CASSDSGGPSSYEQYF. The rearranged chain carries TRBV10-2 and TRBJ2-7, with TRBD2 identical over 10 junction bases. The CDR3 runs 16 residues from the cysteine to the phenylalanine. Kept here is only the CDR3 DNA, which spans 48 bases and is read in frame from base 1. V trim: 3 bases; J trim: 0 bases; unmatched bases: 5. In the germline V gene, CDR1 corresponds to WSHSY and CDR2 to SAAADI.